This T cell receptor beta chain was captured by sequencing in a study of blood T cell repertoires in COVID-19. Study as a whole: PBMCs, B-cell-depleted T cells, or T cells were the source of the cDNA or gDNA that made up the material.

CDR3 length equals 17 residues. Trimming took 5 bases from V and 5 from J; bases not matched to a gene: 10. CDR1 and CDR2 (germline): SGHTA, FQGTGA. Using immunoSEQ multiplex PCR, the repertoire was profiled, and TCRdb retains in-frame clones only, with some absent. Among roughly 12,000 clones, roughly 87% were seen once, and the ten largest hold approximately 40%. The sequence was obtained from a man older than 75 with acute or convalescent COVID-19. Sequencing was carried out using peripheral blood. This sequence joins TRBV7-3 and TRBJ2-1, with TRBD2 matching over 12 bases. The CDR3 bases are TGTGCCAGCAGCGCGCAACTAGCGGGGGGCCCAGACAATGAGCAGTTCTTC. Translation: CASSAQLAGGPDNEQFF.